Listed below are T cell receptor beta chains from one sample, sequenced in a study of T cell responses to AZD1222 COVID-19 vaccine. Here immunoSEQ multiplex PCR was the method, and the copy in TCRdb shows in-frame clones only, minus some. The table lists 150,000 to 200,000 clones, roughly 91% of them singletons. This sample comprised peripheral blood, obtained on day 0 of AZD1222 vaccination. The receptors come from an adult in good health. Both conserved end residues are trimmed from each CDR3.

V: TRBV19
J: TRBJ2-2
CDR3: ASTTTSGGRGELF

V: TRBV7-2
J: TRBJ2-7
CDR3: ASSLGPEYEQY

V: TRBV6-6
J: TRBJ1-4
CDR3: ASSSTGATNEKLF

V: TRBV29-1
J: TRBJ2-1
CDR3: SVERQGSYNEQF

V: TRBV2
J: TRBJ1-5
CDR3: ASRGVNQPQH

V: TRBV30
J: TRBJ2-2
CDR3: AWSRAGNTGELF

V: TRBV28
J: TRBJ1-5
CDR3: ASRGANQPQH

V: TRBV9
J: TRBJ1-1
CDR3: ASSVDGRVMNTEAF

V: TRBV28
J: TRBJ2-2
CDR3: ASSSWASGNTGELF

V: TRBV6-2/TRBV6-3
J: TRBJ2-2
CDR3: ASSGVATTGELF

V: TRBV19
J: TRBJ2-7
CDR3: ASSIGHRVGSAGSYEQY

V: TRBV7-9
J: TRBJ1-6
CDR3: ASSRGQVNSPLH

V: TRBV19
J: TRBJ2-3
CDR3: ATRGTASTDTQY

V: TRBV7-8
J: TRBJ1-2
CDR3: ASSPWTAISNYGYT

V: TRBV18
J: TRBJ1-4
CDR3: ASSPLAGASNEKLF

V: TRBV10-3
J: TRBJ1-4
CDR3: AISQGRTNEKLF

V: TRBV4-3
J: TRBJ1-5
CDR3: ASSQGRLGNQPQH

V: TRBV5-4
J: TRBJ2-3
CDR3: ASSLDRLPDTQY

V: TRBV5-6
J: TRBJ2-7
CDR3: ASSLALLGFEQY

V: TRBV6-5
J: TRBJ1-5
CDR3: ASSPTGGNQPQH

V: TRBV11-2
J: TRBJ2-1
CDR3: ASSSDRPLYNEQF

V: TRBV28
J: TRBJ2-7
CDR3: ASRSPGQGREQY

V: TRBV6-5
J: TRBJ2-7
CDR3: ASSYSIATAGHEQY

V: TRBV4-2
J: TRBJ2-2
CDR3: ASSQVTAVGGELF

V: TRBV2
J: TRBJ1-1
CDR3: ASTTRGSVNTEAF

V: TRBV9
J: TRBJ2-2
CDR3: ASSVGEVGTGELF

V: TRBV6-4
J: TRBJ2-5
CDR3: ASSEQGQGGETQY

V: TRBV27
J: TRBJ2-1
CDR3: ASSPGQQYNEQF

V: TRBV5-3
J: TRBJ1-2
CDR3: ARSFYRVIHGYT

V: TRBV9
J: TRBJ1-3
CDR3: ASSVGAQGHSGNTIY

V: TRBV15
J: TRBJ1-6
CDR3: ATSRDQGNNSPLH

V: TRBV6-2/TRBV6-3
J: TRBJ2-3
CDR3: ASSYVASGSTDTQY

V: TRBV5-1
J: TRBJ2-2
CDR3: ASSAGTVGTGELF

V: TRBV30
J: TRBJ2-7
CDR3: AWRMLARAYEQY

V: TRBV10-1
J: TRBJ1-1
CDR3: ASSEVGGGAF

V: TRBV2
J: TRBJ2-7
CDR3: ASRVVRTAYEQY

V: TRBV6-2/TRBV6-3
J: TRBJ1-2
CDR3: ASSYSTGHYGYT

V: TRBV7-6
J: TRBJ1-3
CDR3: ASSLEGRSSGNTIY

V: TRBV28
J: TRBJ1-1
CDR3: ASSLSDKTGAEAF

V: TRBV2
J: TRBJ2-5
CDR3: ASKNPTQETQY